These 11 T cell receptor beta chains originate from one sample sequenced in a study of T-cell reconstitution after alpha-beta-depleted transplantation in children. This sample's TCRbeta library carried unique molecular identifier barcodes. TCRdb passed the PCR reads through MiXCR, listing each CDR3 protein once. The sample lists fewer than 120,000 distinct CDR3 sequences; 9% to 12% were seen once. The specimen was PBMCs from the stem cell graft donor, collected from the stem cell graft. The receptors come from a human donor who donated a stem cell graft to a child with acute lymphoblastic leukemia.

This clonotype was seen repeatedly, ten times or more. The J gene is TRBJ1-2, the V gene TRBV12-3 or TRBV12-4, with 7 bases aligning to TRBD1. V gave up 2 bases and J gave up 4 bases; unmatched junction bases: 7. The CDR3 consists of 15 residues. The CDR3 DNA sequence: TGTGCCAGCAGTTTATTCAGGGGGGGAGGCTATGGCTACACCTTC. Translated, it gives CASSLFRGGGYGYTF.

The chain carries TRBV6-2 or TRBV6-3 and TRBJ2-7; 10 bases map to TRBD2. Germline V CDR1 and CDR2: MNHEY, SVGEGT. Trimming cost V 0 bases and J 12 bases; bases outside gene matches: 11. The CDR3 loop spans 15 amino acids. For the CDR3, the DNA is TGTGCCAGCAGTTACTCCCCAGCGGGAGGGCCTCATCGGTACTTC. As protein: CASSYSPAGGPHRYF.

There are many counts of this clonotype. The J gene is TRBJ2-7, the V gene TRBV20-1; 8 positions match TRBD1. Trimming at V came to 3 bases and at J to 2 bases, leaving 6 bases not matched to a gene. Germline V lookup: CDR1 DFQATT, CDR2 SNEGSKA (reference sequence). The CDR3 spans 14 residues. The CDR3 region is CSARKTGVPYEQYF. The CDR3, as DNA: TGCAGTGCTAGGAAGACAGGGGTCCCCTACGAGCAGTACTTC.

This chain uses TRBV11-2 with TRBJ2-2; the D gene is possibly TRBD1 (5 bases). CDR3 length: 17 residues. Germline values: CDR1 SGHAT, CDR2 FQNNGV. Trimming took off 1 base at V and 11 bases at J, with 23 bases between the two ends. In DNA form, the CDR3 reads TGTGCCAGCAGCTTAGGAGTTGGGGCCGCTCCAAGTATCGAGCTGTTTTTT. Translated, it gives CASSLGVGAAPSIELFF.

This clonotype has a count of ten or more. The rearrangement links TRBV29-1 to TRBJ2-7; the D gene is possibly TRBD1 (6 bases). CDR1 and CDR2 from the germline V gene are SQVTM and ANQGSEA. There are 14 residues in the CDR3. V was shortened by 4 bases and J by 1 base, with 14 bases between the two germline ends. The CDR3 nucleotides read TGCAGCGTTGTCTTACAGGGCCGTTCCTACGAGCAGTACTTC. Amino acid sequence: CSVVLQGRSYEQYF.

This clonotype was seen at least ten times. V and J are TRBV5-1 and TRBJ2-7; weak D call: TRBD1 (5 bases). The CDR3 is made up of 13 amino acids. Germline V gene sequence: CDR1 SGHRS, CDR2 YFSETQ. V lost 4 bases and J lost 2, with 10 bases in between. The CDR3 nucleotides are TGCGCCAGCAGCGCGGACAAGACCTACGAGCAGTACTTC. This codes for CASSADKTYEQYF. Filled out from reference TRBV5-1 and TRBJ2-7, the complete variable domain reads KAGVTQTPRYLIKTRGQQVTLSCSPISGHRSVSWYQQTPGQGLQFLFEYFSETQRNKGNFPGRFSGRQFSNSRSEMNVSTLELGDSALYLCASSADKTYEQYFGPGTRLTVT.

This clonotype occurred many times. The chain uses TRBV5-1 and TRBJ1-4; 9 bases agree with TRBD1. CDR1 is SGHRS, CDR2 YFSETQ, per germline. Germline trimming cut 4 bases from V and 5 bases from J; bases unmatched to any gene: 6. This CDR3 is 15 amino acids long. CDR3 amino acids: CASSPGGTGNEKLFF. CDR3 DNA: TGCGCCAGCAGCCCGGGCGGGACAGGGAATGAAAAACTGTTTTTT.

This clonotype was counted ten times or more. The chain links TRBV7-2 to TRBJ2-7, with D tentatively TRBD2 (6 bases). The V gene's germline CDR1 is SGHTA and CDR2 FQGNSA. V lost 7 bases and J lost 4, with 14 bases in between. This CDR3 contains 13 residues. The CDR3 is CASNSGTGYEQYF. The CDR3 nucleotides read TGTGCCAGCAACTCCGGGACTGGGTACGAGCAGTACTTC.

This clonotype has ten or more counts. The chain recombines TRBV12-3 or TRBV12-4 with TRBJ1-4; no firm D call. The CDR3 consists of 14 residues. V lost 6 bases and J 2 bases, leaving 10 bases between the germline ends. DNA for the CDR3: TGTGCCAGCAGCTCTTGGTATACTAATGAAAAACTGTTTTTT. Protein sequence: CASSSWYTNEKLFF.

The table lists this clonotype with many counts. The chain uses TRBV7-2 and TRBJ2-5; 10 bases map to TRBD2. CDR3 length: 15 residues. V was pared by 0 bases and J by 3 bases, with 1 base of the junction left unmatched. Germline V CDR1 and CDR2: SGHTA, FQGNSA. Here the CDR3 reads CASSLAGTSEETQYF. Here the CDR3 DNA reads TGTGCCAGCAGCTTAGCAGGGACTAGCGAAGAGACCCAGTACTTC.

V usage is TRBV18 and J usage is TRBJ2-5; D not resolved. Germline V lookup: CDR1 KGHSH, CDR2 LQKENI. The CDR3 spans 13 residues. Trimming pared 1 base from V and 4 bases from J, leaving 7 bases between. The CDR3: CASSPLPGETQYF. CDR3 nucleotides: TGTGCCAGCTCACCACTACCGGGAGAGACCCAGTACTTC.